Below, one T cell receptor (beta chain) is given with its context. This sample was included in a study of blood T cell repertoires in COVID-19. Germline lookup yields CDR1 SEHNR and CDR2 FQNEAQ (reference sequence). V was clipped by 5 bases and J by 3 bases, with 22 bases between them. The CDR3 runs to 17 residues. Clones were sequenced by immunoSEQ multiplex PCR, and TCRdb holds only the in-frame ones, with some missing. The table lists about 270,000 clones, roughly nine tenths of them singletons. This clonotype was sampled from a woman in her 30s with COVID-19, enrolled during active disease. J is TRBJ1-2 and V is TRBV7-9; D is perhaps TRBD1 (5 bases). Source material: peripheral blood. CDR3 amino acids: CASSPLQGNSRDYGYTF. The CDR3, as DNA: TGTGCCAGCAGCCCCCTCCAGGGCAACTCCCGGGACTATGGCTACACCTTC.